This TCR beta chain appears in the sequencing data of a study of blood T cells in healthy people across ages. Primed by a sample-barcoded 5' primer and a J-beta primer mix, a second PCR proceeded for roughly 7 to 11 cycles. MiXCR was run by TCRdb on the 5' RACE reads, yielding one entry per CDR3 protein. The repertoire consists of about 800,000 distinct CDR3 sequences, with about 25% occurring once and the leading ten covering around 3.6%. Germline CDR1 reads MDHEN; CDR2 reads SYDVKM. This CDR3 is 14 amino acids long. These records were also assigned to another study, of T cells of mothers and their children. Per that study: Mothers yielded over 10 million CDR3 reads, children some 3 million each.

V and J are TRBV28 and TRBJ2-5, with D perhaps TRBD2 (6 bases). The end of the DNA is better explained by TRBJ2-7, so the J call may be wrong. Input material: blood. The receptor's source is a boy between 10 and 17 years old in good health. CDR3 protein: CASSFAGISYEQYF. CDR3 coding DNA: TGTGCCAGCAGTTTTGCGGGGATTTCCTACGAGCAGTACTTC.